This TCR beta chain was sequenced for a study of a mutant IDH1 vaccine in newly diagnosed glioma. For the study at large: The treated population exhibited a male proportion of roughly 60%, a female proportion of about 38%, and a mean age of around 40 years. Patients arrived already treated with radiotherapy, temozolomide, or both, most having had both.

TCRdb's copy holds only in-frame clones and misses some; the assay was immunoSEQ multiplex PCR. The repertoire holds under 70,000 clones, approximately 80% seen once, with roughly 15% in the top ten. The germline gives CDR1 SGHRS, CDR2 YFSETQ. Trimming pared 4 bases from V and 1 base from J, leaving 11 bases between. The CDR3 length is 14 residues. Time point in this sample: week 23, last vaccination. All doses held 300 ug of mutant IDH1 20-mer peptide, with topical imiquimod. Each of the donors came in with new WHO grade 3 or 4 astrocytomas that were IDH1-mutant and ATRX-lost. Concerning this clone: Its target is unknown.

The material was PBMCs, obtained from a glioma patient whose treatment included an IDH1 peptide vaccine. J is TRBJ1-1 and V is TRBV5-1; possibly TRBD1 for D (6 bases). The clonotype comes from a man aged 18 to 30 with glioma. The DNA for the CDR3 is TGCGCCAGCAGCCAAAGGACAGAGAACACTGAAGCTTTCTTT. This gives the protein CASSQRTENTEAFF.